The clone carrying this TCR beta chain turned up a few times. Profiling relied on immunoSEQ multiplex PCR, and the TCRdb table lists in-frame clones only, not all of them. This table has more than 95,000 clones, around 87% appearing once. The CDR3 consists of 14 residues. The V and J ends lost 9 bases and 0 bases respectively, with 12 bases between them. Germline V CDR1 and CDR2: SGHNT, YENEEA. This entry is derived from a study of control samples from healthy donors and cancer patients. This clonotype was obtained from a man between 40 and 49 years old in good health. The gene calls are TRBV11-3 and TRBJ2-4; D is perhaps TRBD1 or TRBD2 (5 bases each). Sequences were obtained from blood. As DNA, the CDR3 is TGTGCCAGTCGGGACGGCTTAGCCAAAAACATTCAGTACTTC. It translates to CASRDGLAKNIQYF.